The subject of this entry is one TCR beta chain. Sequencing used immunoSEQ multiplex PCR; TCRdb keeps in-frame clones, though not all of them. The sample records 20,000 to 25,000 clones, more than 85% being singletons. Looked up from germline, CDR1 is MNHNS and CDR2 is SASEGT. The CDR3 runs to 15 residues. V was clipped by 4 bases and J by 4 bases; unmatched bases: 7. These data are taken from a study of T cell changes during pregnancy in multiple sclerosis. The chain couples TRBV6-1 to TRBJ1-1, with 9 bases identical to TRBD1. Here the sequenced sample was CD4+ T cells from peripheral blood mononuclear cells, taken in the third trimester of pregnancy. The receptor comes from a female donor with multiple sclerosis, enrolled in a pregnancy study. CDR3 nucleotide sequence: TGTGCCAGCAGTGTATGGACAGGGGACGTCACTGAAGCTTTCTTT. Translated: CASSVWTGDVTEAFF.